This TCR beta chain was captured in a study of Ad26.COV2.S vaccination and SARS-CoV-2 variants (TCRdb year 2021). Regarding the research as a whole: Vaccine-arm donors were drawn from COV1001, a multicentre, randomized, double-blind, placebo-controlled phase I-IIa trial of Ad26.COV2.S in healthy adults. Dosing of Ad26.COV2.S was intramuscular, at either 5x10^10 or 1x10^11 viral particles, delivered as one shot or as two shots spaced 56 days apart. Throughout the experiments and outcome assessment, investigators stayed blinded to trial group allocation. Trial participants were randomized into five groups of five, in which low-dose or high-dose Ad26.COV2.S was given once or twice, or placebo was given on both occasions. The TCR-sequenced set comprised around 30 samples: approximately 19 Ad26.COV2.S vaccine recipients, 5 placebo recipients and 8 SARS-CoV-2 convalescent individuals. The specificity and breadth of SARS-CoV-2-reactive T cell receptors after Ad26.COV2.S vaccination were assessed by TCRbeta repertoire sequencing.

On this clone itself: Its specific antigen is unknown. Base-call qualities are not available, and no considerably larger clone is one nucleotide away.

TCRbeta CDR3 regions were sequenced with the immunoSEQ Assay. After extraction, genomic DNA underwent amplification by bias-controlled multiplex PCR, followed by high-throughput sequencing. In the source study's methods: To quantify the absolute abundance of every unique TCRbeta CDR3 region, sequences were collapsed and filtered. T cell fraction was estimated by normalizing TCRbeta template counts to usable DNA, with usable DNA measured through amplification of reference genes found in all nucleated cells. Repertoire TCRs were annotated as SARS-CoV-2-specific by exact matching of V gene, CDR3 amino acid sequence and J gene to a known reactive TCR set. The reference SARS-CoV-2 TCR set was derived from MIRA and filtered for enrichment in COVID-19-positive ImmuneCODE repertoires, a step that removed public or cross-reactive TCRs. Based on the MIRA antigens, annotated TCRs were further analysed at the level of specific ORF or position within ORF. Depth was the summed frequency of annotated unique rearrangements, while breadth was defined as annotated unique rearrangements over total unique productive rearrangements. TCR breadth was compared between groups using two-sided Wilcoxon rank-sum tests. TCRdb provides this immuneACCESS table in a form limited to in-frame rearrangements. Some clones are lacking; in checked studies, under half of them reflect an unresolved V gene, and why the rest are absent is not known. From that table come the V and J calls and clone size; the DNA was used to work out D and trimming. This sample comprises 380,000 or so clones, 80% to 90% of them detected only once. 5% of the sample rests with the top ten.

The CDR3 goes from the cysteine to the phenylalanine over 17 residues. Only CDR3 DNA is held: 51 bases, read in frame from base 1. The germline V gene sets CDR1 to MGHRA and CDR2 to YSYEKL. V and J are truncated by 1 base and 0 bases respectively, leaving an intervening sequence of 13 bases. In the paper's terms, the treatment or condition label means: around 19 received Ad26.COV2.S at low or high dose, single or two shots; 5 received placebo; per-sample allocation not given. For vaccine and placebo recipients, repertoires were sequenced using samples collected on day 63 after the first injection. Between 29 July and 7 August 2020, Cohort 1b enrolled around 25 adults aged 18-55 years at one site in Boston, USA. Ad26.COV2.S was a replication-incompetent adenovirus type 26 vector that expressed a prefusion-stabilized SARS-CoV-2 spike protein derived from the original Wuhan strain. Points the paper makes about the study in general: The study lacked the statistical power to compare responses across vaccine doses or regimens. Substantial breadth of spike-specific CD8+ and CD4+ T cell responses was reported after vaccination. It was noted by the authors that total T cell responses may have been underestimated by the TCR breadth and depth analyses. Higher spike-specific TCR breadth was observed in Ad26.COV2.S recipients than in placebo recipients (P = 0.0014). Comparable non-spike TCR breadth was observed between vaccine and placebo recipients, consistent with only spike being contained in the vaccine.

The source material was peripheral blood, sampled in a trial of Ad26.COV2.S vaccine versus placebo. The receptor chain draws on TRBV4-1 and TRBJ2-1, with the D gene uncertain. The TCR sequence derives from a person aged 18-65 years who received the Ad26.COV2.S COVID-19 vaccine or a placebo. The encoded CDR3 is CASSQVWRRSSYNEQFF. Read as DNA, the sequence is TGCGCCAGCAGCCAAGTTTGGCGGCGGAGCTCCTACAATGAGCAGTTCTTC.